A single sample gave rise to the 8 T cell receptor beta chains below, sequenced in a study of blood T cell repertoires in COVID-19 (TCRdb year 2020). Library generation was performed with the immunoSEQ multiplex PCR assay. TCRdb carries this immuneACCESS record with in-frame sequences only. Its versions omit some clonotypes, under half of them owing to an unresolved V gene in the studies checked, with the rest unexplained. Across this sample there are 150,000 to 200,000 clones, with roughly 93% seen only once. Roughly 2% of the sample lies in the top ten. The sample taken for sequencing was peripheral blood. The receptors derive from a man in his late teens or twenties with acute or convalescent COVID-19.

The chain uses TRBV19 and TRBJ2-7, with D maybe TRBD1 (6 bases). V lost 5 bases and J 2 bases, leaving 16 bases between the germline ends. The CDR3 sequence is 15 residues long. The germline V gene encodes CDR1 LNHDA and CDR2 SQIVND (reference sequence). Here the CDR3 DNA reads TGTGCCAGTAGTGCCCAAGCAGGGGCGACCTACGAGCAGTACTTC. Its translation is CASSAQAGATYEQYF.

The chain links TRBV3-1 (or the pseudogene TRBV3-2) to TRBJ1-2; D uncertain. V was shortened by 0 bases and J by 8 bases, with 16 bases between the two germline ends. Germline V gene lookup returns CDR1 LGHDT and CDR2 YNNKEL (reference sequence). The CDR3 length is 15 residues. The CDR3 here is CASSQDLGPTGGYTF. The CDR3 DNA reads as TGTGCCAGCAGCCAAGATCTAGGGCCTACGGGGGGCTACACCTTC.

The chain is built from TRBV6-5 and TRBJ2-3, with 14 bases matching TRBD2. Germline trimming cut 6 bases from V and 6 bases from J; bases unmatched to any gene: 5. The CDR3 contains 15 residues. CDR1 and CDR2 (germline): MNHEY, SVGAGI. The CDR3 DNA sequence: TGTGCCAGCAGGGGACTAGCGGGGGAGCTGGATACGCAGTATTTT. Translating it yields CASRGLAGELDTQYF.

The chain recombines TRBV19 with TRBJ2-6; 8 bases are shared with TRBD1. V lost 3 bases and J lost 0; bases outside the gene matches: 7. The V gene's germline CDR1 is LNHDA and CDR2 SQIVND (reference sequence). This CDR3 has 18 amino acids. CDR3 nucleotides: TGTGCCAGTAGTATGATGAGACAGGGGACCTCTGGGGCCAACGTCCTGACTTTC. Translated: CASSMMRQGTSGANVLTF.

This clone appeared once. The chain couples TRBV2 to TRBJ2-2, with a tentative D call TRBD1 (5 bases). The germline V gene encodes CDR1 SNHLY and CDR2 FYNNEI. The CDR3 contains 14 residues. V dropped 3 bases and J dropped 5 bases, with 10 bases sitting between them. The DNA of the CDR3 is TGTGCCAGCAGTGACCAGGGTCTAACCGGGGAGCTGTTTTTT. Translation: CASSDQGLTGELFF.

V and J are TRBV30 and TRBJ1-6; D unclear. V was pared by 3 bases and J by 7 bases, with 13 bases between. The CDR3 covers 14 residues. Germline V gene sequence: CDR1 GTSNPN, CDR2 SVGIG (reference sequence). The chain's CDR3 is CAWSRSRGNSPLHF. The CDR3 nucleotides are TGTGCCTGGAGCCGTAGTCGGGGAAATTCACCCCTCCACTTT.

The chain employs TRBV7-2 and TRBJ2-5, with TRBD1 identical over 7 bases. With 4 bases clipped from V and 5 bases from J, the junction kept 13 bases outside the gene matches. Per the germline V gene, CDR1 is SGHTA and CDR2 is FQGNSA. This CDR3 region has 16 residues. The CDR3 nucleotides are TGTGCCAGCAGCTCCTCCGGGACAGCTACCCGGGAGACCCAGTACTTC. Amino acids: CASSSSGTATRETQYF.

The V call is TRBV14, the J call TRBJ2-3, with TRBD2 matching over 7 bases. Per the germline V gene, CDR1 is SGHDN and CDR2 is FVKESK. The CDR3 runs to 15 residues. V shed 4 bases, J shed 0 bases, and the junction held 4 bases outside the gene matches. CDR3 amino acids: CASSPPGGSTDTQYF. For the CDR3, the DNA is TGTGCCAGCAGCCCCCCGGGAGGCAGCACAGATACGCAGTATTTT.